This T cell receptor (beta chain) was sequenced in a study of beta chain features in type 1 diabetes. Only a few counts were recorded for this clone. The target antigen is unknown. V dropped 6 bases and J dropped 4 bases, with 10 bases sitting between them. The CDR3 covers 13 residues. Germline values: CDR1 MNHEY, CDR2 SVGAGI. The investigators reverse transcribed all of the isolated RNA, so they sequenced expressed TCRB transcripts. Here immunoSEQ multiplex PCR was the method, and the copy in TCRdb shows in-frame clones only, minus some. The table has around 99,000 clones, almost 40% seen once. One heparinised blood draw, averaging around 0.12 L, came from each donor. Study findings and constraints: TCRB CDR3s were moderately but significantly shorter in Type 1 diabetes patients in all four CD4+ subsets. Patients' naive, central memory and regulatory TCRB repertoires appeared more alike than those of healthy donors.

This receptor was obtained from a woman in her late teens or twenties in good health. The chain is built from TRBV6-5 and TRBJ2-1; TRBD2 might be the D (5 bases). Sequencing was performed on stem cell memory CD4+ T cells from blood. CDR3 sequence (DNA): TGTGCCAGCAGCGGACTTGTTTACAATGAGCAGTTCTTC. This gives the protein CASSGLVYNEQFF.